Each of the 24 T cell receptor beta chains below was sequenced from the same sample in a study of spatial heterogeneity in lung cancer. Study observations and caveats: The number of expanded tumor alpha and beta chains correlated with mutation number.

TCRdb ran MiXCR on the 5' RACE reads and lists one entry per CDR3 protein. The data show about 5,300 distinct CDR3 sequences, with about 7.4% seen just once and roughly 42% held by the top ten. Time point here: sample taken at primary tumor resection. Antigens of these TCRs are unknown. This specimen consisted of lung tumor tissue, obtained at surgery. These receptor sequences come from a male donor with early-stage non-small cell lung cancer.

The chain uses TRBV7-9 and TRBJ1-3; D not resolved. This CDR3 spans 15 amino acids. CDR1 SEHNR and CDR2 FQNEAQ come from the germline V gene (reference sequence). V was trimmed by 5 bases and J by 4 bases, leaving 15 bases between them. CDR3 DNA sequence: TGTGCCAGCAGCACCGGACGGGCCGTCGGAAACACCATATATTTT. Translating it yields CASSTGRAVGNTIYF.

This clonotype was detected ten times or more. The chain is built from TRBV20-1 and TRBJ2-7; no reliable D call. Trimming stripped 1 base from V and 0 bases from J, with 1 base between. Germline CDR1 and CDR2: DFQATT and SNEGSKA (reference sequence). The CDR3 is 11 amino acids. The CDR3 region has the DNA TGCAGTGCTAGAGGCTCCTACGAGCAGTACTTC. Protein sequence: CSARGSYEQYF.

By proportion, this clonotype is medium-sized. The chain employs TRBV12-3 or TRBV12-4 and TRBJ1-3; no definite D call. The V end was cut by 4 bases, the J end by 4 bases, with 17 bases between. The CDR3 spans 16 residues. CDR3 DNA: TGTGCCAGCAGTTCGACTGGAGGTGATACCGGAAACACCATATATTTT. It yields the protein CASSSTGGDTGNTIYF.

The chain combines TRBV6-5 with TRBJ2-3; D is undetermined. Between the trimmed V and J ends, which lost 4 bases and 0 bases, there was a span of 11 bases. Germline lookup yields CDR1 MNHEY and CDR2 SVGAGI. This CDR3 has 15 residues. CDR3 in amino acids: CASSSEYPSTDTQYF. The CDR3 bases are TGTGCCAGCAGTTCGGAGTATCCTAGCACAGATACGCAGTATTTT.

By share, this clonotype ranks as medium-sized. The chain combines TRBV7-3 with TRBJ2-2, with TRBD2 as a possible D gene (6 bases). Germline CDR1 and CDR2: SGHTA and FQGTGA. The CDR3 covers 15 residues. Trimming cost V 4 bases and J 4 bases, with 13 bases left between them. As DNA, the CDR3 is TGTGCCAGCAGCTCTTCCGGGACTCCCACCGGGGAGCTGTTTTTT. It is translated as CASSSSGTPTGELFF.

J is TRBJ2-4 and V is TRBV12-3 or TRBV12-4, with unresolved D. The CDR3 is 14 amino acids. V was cut by 3 bases and J by 7 bases, with 13 bases left in between. DNA for the CDR3: TGTGCCAGCAGTTTTCAGTTGGCGGCGAACATTCAGTACTTC. Protein sequence: CASSFQLAANIQYF.

The CDR3 DNA follows: TGTGCCAGCAGCCCCGGGACCGGGGGAGTGTGGAATTCACCCCTCCACTTT. Translation: CASSPGTGGVWNSPLHF. The chain joins TRBV7-8 to TRBJ1-6; D perhaps matches TRBD1 (5 bases). Trimming removed 5 bases at V and 7 bases at J, with 21 bases between. Germline lookup yields CDR1 SGHVS and CDR2 FQNEAQ. The CDR3 is made up of 17 amino acids.

The V and J genes are TRBV2 and TRBJ1-5; D gene ambiguous. CDR1 and CDR2 from the germline V gene are SNHLY and FYNNEI. There are 14 residues in the CDR3. Trimming stripped 5 bases from V and 0 bases from J, with 8 bases between. The CDR3 sequence: CASSQAHSNQPQHF. The CDR3 nucleotides read TGTGCCAGCAGTCAGGCGCATAGCAATCAGCCCCAGCATTTT.

V and J are TRBV29-1 and TRBJ2-5, with D tentatively TRBD2 (6 bases). Looked up from germline, CDR1 is SQVTM and CDR2 is ANQGSEA. Between the trimmed V and J ends, which lost 0 bases and 3 bases, there was a span of 8 bases. The CDR3 totals 13 residues. CDR3 residues: CSVEDGGEETQYF. The DNA for the CDR3 is TGCAGCGTTGAAGATGGAGGGGAAGAGACCCAGTACTTC.

This clonotype was detected ten times or more. This chain uses TRBV28 with TRBJ1-2; TRBD1 is a possible D gene (5 bases). Per the germline V gene, CDR1 is MDHEN and CDR2 is SYDVKM. There are 14 residues in the CDR3. The V end lost 6 bases, the J end lost 4 bases, and 15 bases lay between the germline ends. The CDR3 loop reads CASRAPGLLYGYTF. In nucleotides, the CDR3 is TGTGCCAGCAGAGCTCCGGGACTGCTCTATGGCTACACCTTC.

This CDR3 reads CASSLRGADVLTF. In nucleotides, the CDR3 is TGTGCCAGCAGTTTGAGGGGGGCTGACGTCCTGACTTTC. The chain employs TRBV28 and TRBJ2-6; D possibly uses TRBD1 or TRBD2 (6 bases each). The CDR3 is made up of 13 amino acids. Deletions cut 3 bases from V and 11 bases from J, with 11 bases between. Looked up from germline, CDR1 is MDHEN and CDR2 is SYDVKM.

This clonotype is medium-sized by share. The genes are TRBV15 and TRBJ1-5, with a weak D call TRBD1 (5 bases). The CDR3 has 16 residues. Between the trimmed V and J ends, which lost 1 base and 1 base, there was a span of 11 bases. In germline, CDR1 is LNHNV, CDR2 YYDKDF (reference sequence). The CDR3 reads CATSRGQLGSNQPQHF. The CDR3 DNA follows: TGTGCCACCAGCAGAGGACAGTTAGGAAGCAATCAGCCCCAGCATTTT.

In regard to this clonotype: A much larger clone differs from this one at a single base, so this may be a read error. The chain couples TRBV5-4 to TRBJ2-3, with D uncertain. CDR3 length: 15 residues. Looked up from germline, CDR1 is SGHNT and CDR2 is YYREEE (reference sequence). Written as DNA, the CDR3 is TGTGTCAGCAGCTACGGGCAGGCTAGCACAGATACGCAGTATTTT. It specifies CVSSYGQASTDTQYF.

This clonotype occurred a few times. The gene calls are TRBV12-3 or TRBV12-4 and TRBJ2-2; 14 nucleotides match TRBD2. CDR3 length equals 15 residues. V lost 6 bases to trimming and J lost 8 bases; unmatched junction nucleotides: 5. Here the CDR3 DNA reads TGTGCCAGCAGGCCGGGACTAGCGGGAGAGGGGGAGCTGTTTTTT. It specifies CASRPGLAGEGELFF.

This clonotype has a count of ten or more. V usage is TRBV6-2 or TRBV6-3 and J usage is TRBJ2-7; tentative D call: TRBD1 (6 bases). Germline V gene sequence: CDR1 MNHEY, CDR2 SVGEGT. The CDR3 totals 15 residues. V was trimmed by 2 bases and J by 3 bases, leaving 14 bases between them. CDR3 sequence reads: CASSYGGLGSYEQYF. The CDR3 DNA sequence: TGTGCCAGCAGTTACGGGGGCTTAGGAAGCTACGAGCAGTACTTC.

This clonotype was counted many times. The CDR3 spells CASSLTDYGYTF. CDR3 in DNA: TGTGCCAGCAGCTTAACAGATTATGGCTACACCTTC. The chain recombines TRBV7-2 with TRBJ1-2; D gene unclear. The CDR3 extends over 12 amino acids. V lost 2 bases to trimming and J lost 5 bases, with 6 bases between them. The germline V gene encodes CDR1 SGHTA and CDR2 FQGNSA.

A few counts support this clonotype. The chain carries TRBV5-1 and TRBJ2-5; D not certain. V dropped 0 bases and J dropped 2 bases, with 5 bases sitting between them. There are 13 residues in the CDR3. Germline-derived CDR1 and CDR2 are SGHRS and YFSETQ. This CDR3 is CASSLGRQETQYF. CDR3 DNA: TGCGCCAGCAGCTTGGGTCGTCAAGAGACCCAGTACTTC.

Many counts were recorded for this clonotype. The V and J genes are TRBV27 and TRBJ2-1; 7 nucleotides agree with TRBD1. The germline CDR1 and CDR2 sequences are MNHEY and SMNVEV (reference sequence). CDR3 length: 16 residues. V lost 2 bases to trimming and J lost 1 base; unmatched junction nucleotides: 5. The CDR3 here is CASSLRYRGSYNEQFF. Here the CDR3 DNA reads TGTGCCAGCAGTTTAAGGTACAGGGGTTCCTACAATGAGCAGTTCTTC.

There are many counts of this clonotype. This chain links TRBV20-1 with TRBJ2-7, with 10 bases that match TRBD2. Germline CDR1 reads DFQATT; CDR2 reads SNEGSKA (reference sequence). The V gene end was trimmed by 6 bases and the J gene end by 4 bases; junction bases not matched to a gene: 9. This CDR3 has 14 amino acids. DNA of the CDR3: TGCAGTGCCCCCAGACTAGCGGGTTCTTACGAGCAGTACTTC. Translated, it gives CSAPRLAGSYEQYF.

Many counts were recorded for this clonotype. The chain is built from TRBV5-1 and TRBJ2-5; 10 bases align to TRBD2. CDR3 length: 14 amino acids. Germline CDR1 reads SGHRS; CDR2 reads YFSETQ. Trimming at V came to 4 bases and at J to 4 bases, leaving 4 bases not matched to a gene. CDR3 amino acids: CASSGASGGETQYF. CDR3 nucleotides: TGCGCCAGCAGCGGGGCTAGCGGGGGAGAGACCCAGTACTTC.

This rearrangement joins TRBV5-6 to TRBJ2-5, with 8 bases identical to TRBD2. The CDR3 has 14 residues. Germline CDR1 SGHDT, CDR2 YYEEEE. The J segment lost 6 bases and the V segment lost 0 bases, leaving 4 bases of the junction unmatched. For the CDR3, the DNA is TGTGCCAGCAGCTTGGTTAGCGGGGCAAAGACCCAGTACTTC. The encoded protein is CASSLVSGAKTQYF.

Comment on this clonotype: This may arise from a read error, as a much more abundant clone is one base away. The J gene is TRBJ2-7, the V gene TRBV4-3; TRBD1 agrees at 10 bases. Germline CDR1 and CDR2: LGHNA and YSLEER. CDR3 size: 15 residues. This CDR3 is CASSQSGTGAYGQYF. CDR3 coding DNA: TGCGCCAGCAGCCAGTCCGGGACAGGGGCCTACGGGCAGTACTTC.

The V call is TRBV28, the J call TRBJ2-3; 7 nucleotides agree with TRBD2. Germline V CDR1 and CDR2: MDHEN, SYDVKM. The trim removed 8 bases at V and 0 bases at J, leaving 5 bases unmatched. The CDR3 sequence is 14 residues long. The CDR3 here is CASSPSGSTDTQYF. CDR3 DNA sequence: TGTGCCAGCTCCCCTAGCGGAAGCACAGATACGCAGTATTTT. Drawing the rest from reference TRBV28 and TRBJ2-3, the complete variable domain is DVKVTQSSRYLVKRTGEKVFLECVQDMDHENMFWYRQDPGLGLRLIYFSYDVKMKEKGDIPEGYSVSREKKERFSLILESASTNQTSMYLCASSPSGSTDTQYFGPGTRLTVL.

By its share, this clonotype is large. The chain joins TRBV7-2 to TRBJ1-5; TRBD1 aligns across 9 bases. The CDR3 length is 15 residues. V gave up 5 bases and J gave up 3 bases; unmatched junction bases: 5. CDR1 is SGHTA, CDR2 FQGNSA, per germline. The CDR3 loop reads CASSPGTGFNQPQHF. The CDR3 DNA sequence: TGTGCCAGCAGCCCCGGGACAGGGTTCAATCAGCCCCAGCATTTT.